This T cell receptor beta chain was sequenced in a study of cytomegalovirus exposure and HLA in healthy donors. CDR1 and CDR2 from the germline V gene are KGHSH and LQKENI. V trimming: 4 bases; J trimming: 5 bases; junction bases outside the gene matches: 6. There are 15 residues in the CDR3. Findings of the study overall: Cytomegalovirus association was assigned to approximately 160 TCR beta chains. Reported findings show TCR beta sequences accurately forecast HLA-A and HLA-B alleles in most subjects. A reported reduction in N-insertions relative to the 666-donor mean was seen in an Asian-associated ancestry cluster in a later analysis.

With respect to this clone: Its cognate antigen is unknown.

It was with 60 Vbeta and 13 Jbeta primers that the PCR ran. The data were produced by immunoSEQ multiplex PCR, yet TCRdb's version contains in-frame clones alone and is incomplete. The table has 80,000 or so clones, around 78% seen once; the top ten hold around 3.5%. At the time of sampling, donors were nominally healthy, though unrecorded immune exposures were likely. The sequence was obtained from a man aged 40-49 years in good health and CMV-seronegative. Sequencing was carried out using PBMCs. The chain has TRBV18 and TRBJ2-3, with 10 bases matching TRBD1. CDR3 sequence (DNA): TGTGCCAGCTCACAGGGACAGGGGACGGTAGATACGCAGTATTTT. Protein product: CASSQGQGTVDTQYF.